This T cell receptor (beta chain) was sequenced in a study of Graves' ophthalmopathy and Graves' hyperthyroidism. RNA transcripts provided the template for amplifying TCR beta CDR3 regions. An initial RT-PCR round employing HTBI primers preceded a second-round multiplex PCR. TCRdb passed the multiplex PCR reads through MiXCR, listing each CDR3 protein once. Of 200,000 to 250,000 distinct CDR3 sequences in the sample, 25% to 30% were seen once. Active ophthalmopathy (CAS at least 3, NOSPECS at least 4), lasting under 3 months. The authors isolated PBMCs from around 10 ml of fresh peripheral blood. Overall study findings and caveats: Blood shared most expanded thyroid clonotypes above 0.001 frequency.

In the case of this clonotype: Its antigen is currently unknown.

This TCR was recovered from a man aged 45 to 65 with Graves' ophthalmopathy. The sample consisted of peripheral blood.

The CDR3: CASSPLGPDTFSNQPQHF. As DNA, the CDR3 is TGTGCCAGCAGTCCACTAGGCCCCGACACCTTTAGCAATCAGCCCCAGCATTTT. The V gene is TRBV28, the J gene TRBJ1-5; D gene uncertain. The V and J ends lost 5 bases and 0 bases respectively, with 20 bases between them. CDR3 length: 18 amino acids. The germline V gene encodes CDR1 MDHEN and CDR2 SYDVKM.